The 23 T cell receptor beta chains in this list originate from one sample, sequenced in a study of T cells in Graves' hyperthyroidism and ophthalmopathy (dated by TCRdb to about 2019). Receptors were amplified or captured by multiplex PCR. The sequencer listed for this sample is Illumina HiSeq 2000. The TCR beta CDR3 regions were amplified from RNA transcripts. The TCR CDR3 was subjected to a first round of RT-PCR using the HTBI primer set and the Qiagen OneStep RT-PCR kit. TCRdb applied fastp at Q25 and MiXCR to the public reads, then kept only in-frame beta chains. Identical CDR3 proteins give one entry, which carries the most common genes and DNA. Present in this sample are 300,000 to 450,000 distinct CDR3 sequences, 15% to 18% of which were seen just once. Of the sample, about a quarter falls within the top ten clones. Sequenced material: blood. These receptors were collected from a woman younger than 35 with Graves' hyperthyroidism that later progressed to Graves' ophthalmopathy.

CDR3: CASSLAPGGGKNTGELFF. The CDR3 bases are TGTGCCAGCAGCTTAGCTCCGGGGGGGGGCAAGAACACCGGGGAGCTGTTTTTT. This chain links TRBV7-9 with TRBJ2-2, with TRBD2 matching over 8 bases. Germline-derived CDR1 and CDR2 are SEHNR and FQNEAQ (reference sequence). CDR3 length equals 18 residues. V dropped 0 bases and J dropped 1; count of bases not matched to a gene: 7.

This clonotype was seen many times. The chain recombines TRBV28 with TRBJ2-7, with TRBD2 as a possible D gene (6 bases). This CDR3 spans 13 amino acids. From germline, CDR1 is MDHEN and CDR2 SYDVKM. The V end was cut by 6 bases, the J end by 2 bases, with 11 bases between. DNA for the CDR3: TGTGCCAGCAGCTTGGAGGGGCCCTACGAGCAGTACTTC. Its protein is CASSLEGPYEQYF.

This clonotype was found many times. V gene TRBV5-1 combines with J gene TRBJ2-3; 15 bases map to TRBD2. CDR3 length equals 17 residues. Trimming cost V 3 bases and J 0 bases; bases outside gene matches: 2. Germline CDR1 SGHRS, CDR2 YFSETQ. CDR3 sequence (DNA): TGCGCCAGCAGCTCCGGGACTAGCGGGAGGAGCACAGATACGCAGTATTTT. This sequence encodes CASSSGTSGRSTDTQYF.

The chain employs TRBV7-2 and TRBJ1-6; tentative D call: TRBD1 (6 bases). V lost 4 bases and J lost 10, with 20 bases in between. The CDR3 has 16 amino acids. Germline CDR1 reads SGHTA; CDR2 reads FQGNSA. CDR3 nucleotides: TGTGCCAGCAGCTCCTCCGGGGGCAGGTTGGGGTCACCCCTCCACTTT. It is translated as CASSSSGGRLGSPLHF. The complete variable domain, with remaining parts taken from reference TRBV7-2 and TRBJ1-6, reads GAGVSQSPSNKVTEKGKDVELRCDPISGHTALYWYRQSLGQGLEFLIYFQGNSAPDKSGLPSDRFSAERTGGSVSTLTIQRTQQEDSAVYLCASSSSGGRLGSPLHFGNGTRLTVT.

The V gene is TRBV7-9, the J gene TRBJ1-2; tentative D call: TRBD1 (6 bases). Germline loops: CDR1 SEHNR, CDR2 FQNEAQ (reference sequence). V lost 3 bases to trimming and J lost 2 bases, with 13 bases between them. CDR3 length equals 15 residues. CDR3 in amino acids: CASSLPTGLNYGYTF. CDR3 coding DNA: TGTGCCAGCAGCTTGCCGACAGGATTGAACTATGGCTACACCTTC.

Turning to this clonotype: This could be a read error, since a much larger clone is one nucleotide away. V and J are TRBV9 and TRBJ2-5; the D is unclear. CDR1 SGDLS and CDR2 YYNGEE come from the germline V gene. V dropped 3 bases and J dropped 5 bases, with 14 bases sitting between them. The CDR3 contains 14 residues. CDR3 sequence reads: CASSAGDISETQYF. Here the CDR3 DNA reads TGTGCCAGCAGCGCAGGAGACATCTCGGAGACCCAGTACTTC.

This clonotype was picked up many times. The chain joins TRBV28 to TRBJ2-7; D possibly corresponds to TRBD2 (6 bases). Germline-derived CDR1 and CDR2 are MDHEN and SYDVKM. V dropped 4 bases and J dropped 8 bases, with 24 bases sitting between them. This CDR3 comprises 16 residues. The CDR3 nucleotides read TGTGCCAGCAGTTGGCGGGGTAGTCGGTCGAGTCTAAAGCAGTACTTC. Translating it yields CASSWRGSRSSLKQYF.

This clonotype was picked up many times. The chain's CDR3 is CASRPGTSAETQYF. The CDR3 bases are TGTGCCAGCAGACCCGGGACTAGCGCAGAGACCCAGTACTTC. This chain connects TRBV2 to TRBJ2-5, with 10 bases matching TRBD2. Per the germline V gene, CDR1 is SNHLY and CDR2 is FYNNEI. The ends lost 6 bases at V and 4 bases at J; junction bases unmatched: 5. The CDR3 is 14 amino acids. Based on the CDR3 plus reference TRBV2 and TRBJ2-5, the full variable domain is EPEVTQTPSHQVTQMGQEVILRCVPISNHLYFYWYRQILGQKVEFLVSFYNNEISEKSEIFDDQFSVERPDGSNFTLKIRSTKLEDSAMYFCASRPGTSAETQYFGPGTRLLVL.

This clonotype has a count of ten or more. CDR3 loop: CASSYQAPPREQYF. The DNA for the CDR3 is TGTGCCAGCAGTTATCAGGCCCCTCCCCGCGAGCAGTACTTC. This chain connects TRBV27 to TRBJ2-7; no firm D call. The V end lost 4 bases, the J end lost 6 bases, and 16 bases lay between the germline ends. CDR1 and CDR2 (germline): MNHEY, SMNVEV (reference sequence). CDR3 length: 14 amino acids.

CDR3 DNA: TGCAGTGCTAGGGAATGGGGACAGTTCAATCAGCCCCAGCATTTT. Residues: CSAREWGQFNQPQHF. This sequence joins TRBV20-1 and TRBJ1-5, with TRBD1 matching over 7 bases. Germline CDR1 and CDR2: DFQATT and SNEGSKA (reference sequence). J lost 3 bases, V lost 3 bases, and 8 bases had no gene match. The CDR3 runs 15 residues.

This chain uses TRBV29-1 with TRBJ2-7, with D tentatively TRBD2 (7 bases). V was clipped by 3 bases and J by 6 bases, with 15 bases between them. The CDR3 length is 13 residues. Germline V lookup: CDR1 SQVTM, CDR2 ANQGSEA. For the CDR3, the DNA is TGCAGCGTTGAGGGGGGGCTCCGGGGCGAGCAGTACTTC. Its protein product is CSVEGGLRGEQYF.

This chain joins TRBV5-1 and TRBJ2-1; tentatively, D is TRBD2 (7 bases). Trimming shortened V by 0 bases and J by 2 bases, and 15 bases separated the two germline ends. Per the germline V gene, CDR1 is SGHRS and CDR2 is YFSETQ. The CDR3 sequence is 17 residues long. The CDR3, as DNA: TGCGCCAGCAGCTTGGGGGGGCGGGAGTACCCCTACAATGAGCAGTTCTTC. Amino acids: CASSLGGREYPYNEQFF.

In this sample, this clonotype turned up many times. Relative to the germline gene, one junction end is altered; a read error may explain this. This chain connects TRBV14 to TRBJ1-1; D is unresolved. CDR1 and CDR2 from the germline V gene are SGHDN and FVKESK. CDR3 length: 13 amino acids. CDR3 nucleotide sequence: TGTGCCACCAGCGAGGGCCTGAGGGCTGAAGCTTTCTTT. Its protein is CATSEGLRAEAFF.

This clonotype was counted many times. The CDR3 DNA follows: TGCAGTGTCCCGTCAGGTTTGGGCTACACCTTC. Its translation is CSVPSGLGYTF. The V call is TRBV20-1, the J call TRBJ1-2, with unresolved D. CDR1 and CDR2 (germline): DFQATT, SNEGSKA (reference sequence). This CDR3 contains 11 residues. V dropped 7 bases and J dropped 8 bases, with 14 bases sitting between them.

The chain carries TRBV30 and TRBJ2-5, with 9 bases identical to TRBD1. After removal of 2 bases from V and 3 bases from J, the junction contained 4 bases not matched to a gene. The CDR3 has 14 residues. Germline V gives CDR1 GTSNPN, CDR2 SVGIG (reference sequence). The CDR3 loop reads CAWSQTGGKETQYF. CDR3 sequence (DNA): TGTGCCTGGAGTCAGACAGGGGGAAAAGAGACCCAGTACTTC.

Notes on this clonotype: This sequence may be a read error, since a much larger clone differs from it by one base. The chain has TRBV3-1 and TRBJ1-1; no clear D gene. V was clipped by 0 bases and J by 3 bases, with 8 bases between them. The CDR3 is made up of 14 amino acids. Germline V gives CDR1 LGHDT, CDR2 YNNKEL (reference sequence). In DNA form, the CDR3 reads TGTGCCAGCAGCCAAGAGTTGTCGGACACTGAAGCTTTCTTT. This translates into CASSQELSDTEAFF.

This clonotype was detected ten times or more. The rearrangement joins TRBV7-6 to TRBJ2-5; a weak D match, TRBD2 (6 bases). The germline V and J ends were trimmed by 3 bases and 5 bases, with 16 bases remaining between them. The CDR3 length is 15 residues. The germline gives CDR1 SGHVS, CDR2 FNYEAQ. The CDR3 DNA sequence: TGTGCCAGCAGCTTGCGGCGGGACCCCAAGGAGACCCAGTACTTC. As protein: CASSLRRDPKETQYF.

This clonotype was seen ten or more times. The rearrangement links TRBV6-2 or TRBV6-3 to TRBJ2-7, with a tentative D call TRBD1 (5 bases). Germline lookup yields CDR1 MNHEY and CDR2 SVGEGT. There are 15 residues in the CDR3. Trimming shortened V by 6 bases and J by 3 bases, and 18 bases separated the two germline ends. The CDR3 region is CASRGDRIGIYEQYF. In DNA form, the CDR3 reads TGTGCCAGCAGGGGCGACAGAATAGGGATCTACGAGCAGTACTTC.

In this sample, this clonotype turned up many times. V and J are TRBV7-2 and TRBJ1-1; the D is unclear. The V end was cut by 1 base, the J end by 10 bases, with 1 base between. This CDR3 contains 9 residues. Per germline, CDR1 SGHTA and CDR2 FQGNSA. The CDR3 nucleotides read TGTGCCAGCAGCTTAGGAGCTTTCTTT. Amino acid sequence: CASSLGAFF.

This clonotype was seen ten or more times. The chain has TRBV7-2 and TRBJ2-3, with no clear D. Germline V CDR1 and CDR2: SGHTA, FQGNSA. The CDR3 runs to 12 residues. Trimming stripped 5 bases from V and 6 bases from J, with 9 bases between. CDR3 sequence (DNA): TGTGCCAGCAGCGAGACTCGTGATACGCAGTATTTT. Amino acids: CASSETRDTQYF.

This clonotype has ten or more counts. This chain uses TRBV30 with TRBJ2-7; TRBD2 is a possible D gene (6 bases). V was trimmed by 2 bases and J by 5 bases, leaving 13 bases between them. The CDR3 contains 13 residues. In germline, CDR1 is GTSNPN, CDR2 SVGIG (reference sequence). The CDR3 region has the DNA TGTGCCTGGAGTTTTAGCGGTGGGGACGAGCAGTACTTC. Amino acid sequence: CAWSFSGGDEQYF.

This clonotype was recorded only once. V is TRBV7-8 and J is TRBJ2-2; D perhaps matches TRBD2 (6 bases). This CDR3 spans 15 amino acids. Between the trimmed V and J ends, which lost 5 bases and 4 bases, there was a span of 14 bases. In germline, CDR1 is SGHVS, CDR2 FQNEAQ. Here the CDR3 reads CASSPLSGSTGELFF. CDR3 DNA: TGTGCCAGCAGCCCACTAAGCGGGTCCACCGGGGAGCTGTTTTTT.

In this sample, this clonotype turned up many times. The chain has TRBV7-2 and TRBJ2-5; 10 bases are shared with TRBD2. CDR3 length equals 16 residues. Germline trimming cut 5 bases from V and 5 bases from J; bases unmatched to any gene: 11. Germline V gene lookup returns CDR1 SGHTA and CDR2 FQGNSA. The CDR3 DNA sequence: TGTGCCAGCAGCACCCCCTCTAGCGGGAGTAGGGAGACCCAGTACTTC. Encoded protein: CASSTPSSGSRETQYF.